Presented here are 16 T cell receptor beta chains from one specimen sequenced in a study of identical twins. Each CDR3 protein gets one entry after TCRdb re-called the 5' RACE reads with MiXCR. Here the sample spans 750,000 to 950,000 distinct CDR3 sequences, 9% to 15% being singletons. The sample also formed part of further work on yellow fever vaccine responses in identical twins.

The sample comprised PBMCs. The receptors shown here come from a woman younger than 30 in good health.

This clonotype was counted many times. The rearrangement joins TRBV12-3 or TRBV12-4 to TRBJ2-1, with D perhaps matching TRBD2 (6 bases). The CDR3 is 15 amino acids. V lost 6 bases, J lost 3 bases, and 15 bases lay in between. CDR3 amino acids: CASRAGLGVYNEQFF. CDR3 sequence (DNA): TGTGCCAGCAGGGCGGGGCTAGGAGTCTACAATGAGCAGTTCTTC.

This clonotype was found a few times. The chain uses TRBV7-6 and TRBJ2-1; D might be TRBD2 (6 bases). The CDR3 runs 15 residues. Germline CDR1 is SGHVS and CDR2 is FNYEAQ. Trimming stripped 5 bases from V and 2 bases from J, with 13 bases between. The CDR3 sequence: CASSPGVAAYNEQFF. CDR3 sequence (DNA): TGTGCCAGCAGCCCTGGAGTAGCGGCCTACAATGAGCAGTTCTTC.

The rearrangement uses TRBV27 and TRBJ2-7; 13 nucleotides align to TRBD2. Trimming took 6 bases from V and 4 from J; bases not matched to a gene: 12. The length of the CDR3 is 17 residues. Germline CDR1 is MNHEY and CDR2 is SMNVEV (reference sequence). In nucleotides, the CDR3 is TGTGCCAGCAGCCAATACCGGACTAGCGGGAGATCATACGAGCAGTACTTC. This sequence encodes CASSQYRTSGRSYEQYF.

This chain uses TRBV6-2 or TRBV6-3 with TRBJ2-7; D might be TRBD1 or TRBD2, each matching 5 bases. This CDR3 comprises 14 residues. CDR1 MNHEY and CDR2 SVGEGT come from the germline V gene. The V and J ends lost 8 bases and 0 bases respectively, with 14 bases between them. The CDR3 is CASGGHLGSYEQYF. The DNA of the CDR3 is TGTGCCAGCGGAGGACATCTGGGCTCCTACGAGCAGTACTTC.

This clonotype was picked up a small number of times. The chain carries TRBV4-2 and TRBJ2-7; possibly TRBD1 for D (5 bases). Germline lookup yields CDR1 LGHNA and CDR2 YNFKEQ. CDR3 length: 16 residues. V lost 0 bases, J lost 3 bases, and 15 bases lay in between. The CDR3: CASSQDFFQGLYEQYF. CDR3 DNA sequence: TGTGCCAGCAGCCAAGATTTTTTTCAGGGTCTCTACGAGCAGTACTTC.

The J gene is TRBJ2-1, the V gene TRBV4-1; unclear D gene. This CDR3 is 15 amino acids long. Deletions cut 1 base from V and 6 bases from J, with 13 bases between. Looked up from germline, CDR1 is MGHRA and CDR2 is YSYEKL. The CDR3 is CASSQVPLGFNEQFF. The CDR3 DNA reads as TGCGCCAGCAGCCAAGTGCCCCTAGGTTTCAATGAGCAGTTCTTC.

This clonotype has more than one count but fewer than ten. V and J are TRBV6-5 and TRBJ2-7; D ambiguous. The V and J ends lost 2 bases and 6 bases respectively, with 5 bases between them. Germline CDR1 and CDR2: MNHEY and SVGAGI. This CDR3 is 11 amino acids long. The CDR3 loop reads CASSYLFEQYF. The CDR3 nucleotides are TGTGCCAGCAGTTACCTCTTCGAGCAGTACTTC.

Only a few counts were recorded for this clonotype. The gene calls are TRBV6-6 and TRBJ2-1; possible D gene TRBD2, 5 bases. CDR1 is MNHNY and CDR2 is SVGAGI in the germline V gene (reference sequence). Trimming pared 10 bases from V and 6 bases from J, leaving 10 bases between. This CDR3 spans 11 amino acids. The CDR3 DNA reads as TGTGCCACCGAGGGCAGCAATGAGCAGTTCTTC. This gives the protein CATEGSNEQFF.

The V and J genes are TRBV5-1 and TRBJ1-3, with unresolved D. The length of the CDR3 is 13 residues. Trimming removed 5 bases from V and 2 bases from J, with 8 bases in between. CDR1 and CDR2 from the germline V gene are SGHRS and YFSETQ. This CDR3 is CASSPPTGNTIYF. DNA of the CDR3: TGCGCCAGCAGTCCCCCGACTGGAAACACCATATATTTT.

This clonotype has just a few counts. The gene calls are TRBV5-1 and TRBJ1-1; possible D gene TRBD1, 5 bases. CDR3 length equals 15 residues. V lost 0 bases to trimming and J lost 4 bases, with 13 bases between them. CDR1 is SGHRS and CDR2 is YFSETQ in the germline V gene. CDR3 sequence reads: CASSLASGSGTEAFF. In nucleotides, the CDR3 is TGCGCCAGCAGCTTGGCCTCAGGGTCGGGCACTGAAGCTTTCTTT.

This clonotype was picked up a small number of times. This chain links TRBV5-5 with TRBJ1-1, with 7 positions matching TRBD1. Trimming took 2 bases from V and 1 from J; bases not matched to a gene: 8. CDR1 and CDR2 from the germline V gene are SGHKS and YYEKEE (reference sequence). The CDR3 spans 16 residues. CDR3 sequence (DNA): TGTGCCAGCAGCTTCGCGCCCGGGACAGAGAACACTGAAGCTTTCTTT. Its translation is CASSFAPGTENTEAFF.

Concerning this clonotype itself: One end of the junction does not line up with germline, which may come from a read error. The chain joins TRBV9 to TRBJ2-5, with D perhaps matching TRBD1 (6 bases). This CDR3 has 15 amino acids. CDR1 is SGDLS, CDR2 YYNGEE, per germline. DNA of the CDR3: TGTGTCAGCAGCGCCCTGGGGGCGTCACAAGAGACCCAGTACTTC. Translation gives CVSSALGASQETQYF.

This clonotype was observed a few times. J is TRBJ2-3 and V is TRBV5-1, with 7 nucleotides matching TRBD2. There are 17 residues in the CDR3. J was trimmed by 4 bases and V by 2 bases; bases with no gene match: 13. The germline V gene has CDR1 SGHRS and CDR2 YFSETQ. In DNA, the CDR3 is TGCGCCAGCAGCTTAGAACCTTCGGCGGGAGTTGCAGATACGCAGTATTTT. This translates into CASSLEPSAGVADTQYF.

The V gene is TRBV10-3, the J gene TRBJ2-5; D may correspond to TRBD1 or TRBD2 (5 bases each). The CDR3 extends over 13 amino acids. Germline lookup yields CDR1 ENHRY and CDR2 SYGVKD. The V end was cut by 8 bases, the J end by 5 bases, with 15 bases between. The CDR3 loop is CAISGEGRETQYF. Written as DNA, the CDR3 is TGTGCCATCTCCGGCGAGGGACGGGAGACCCAGTACTTC.

This clonotype has a count of ten or more. The chain uses TRBV6-1 and TRBJ2-5, with D possibly being TRBD1 or TRBD2 (6 bases each). Germline CDR1 is MNHNS and CDR2 is SASEGT. This CDR3 region has 13 residues. V shed 7 bases and J shed 4 bases, with 13 bases lying between them. DNA for the CDR3: TGTGCCAGCACCCTGGAGGGGGGAGAGACCCAGTACTTC. Residues: CASTLEGGETQYF.

This clonotype was recorded at least ten times. This chain connects TRBV24-1 to TRBJ2-3; D might be TRBD2 (6 bases). V shed 5 bases and J shed 0 bases, with 8 bases lying between them. CDR3 length: 14 residues. In germline, CDR1 is KGHDR, CDR2 SFDVKD. CDR3 loop: CATSGGISTDTQYF. The CDR3 coding sequence is TGTGCCACCAGTGGCGGGATCAGCACAGATACGCAGTATTTT.